The rows below give T cell receptor beta chains drawn from one sample of a study of control samples from healthy donors and cancer patients. Profiling relied on immunoSEQ multiplex PCR, and the TCRdb table lists in-frame clones only, not all of them. Of 130,000 to 150,000 clones listed, approximately 88% are singletons. The sample was blood. The receptors were gathered from a young man in good health. The CDR3 runs from the conserved cysteine through the conserved F or W. The D gene is left open where the match is weak. Not every row has a clone size; where given, it reads once, few, many or a size class.

CDR3 length: 15
clone size: -
V gene: TRBV5-1
J gene: TRBJ2-5
D gene: TRBD2
CDR3 protein: CASSLAGTYQETQYF
CDR3 DNA: TGCGCCAGCAGCTTAGCGGGAACGTACCAAGAGACCCAGTACTTC

CDR3 length: 16
clone size: -
V gene: TRBV5-6
J gene: TRBJ1-1
D gene: -
CDR3 protein: CASSLYQVMMGTEAFF
CDR3 DNA: TGTGCCAGCAGCTTGTATCAGGTGATGATGGGCACTGAAGCTTTCTTT

CDR3 length: 13
clone size: -
V gene: TRBV12-3/TRBV12-4
J gene: TRBJ1-4
D gene: -
CDR3 protein: CASSLMRAEKLFF
CDR3 DNA: TGTGCCAGCAGTTTAATGAGAGCTGAAAAACTGTTTTTT

CDR3 length: 15
clone size: -
V gene: TRBV4-3
J gene: TRBJ2-7
D gene: -
CDR3 protein: CASSLRRDPGHEQYF
CDR3 DNA: TGCGCCAGCAGCCTACGCAGGGATCCAGGCCACGAGCAGTACTTC

CDR3 length: 18
clone size: -
V gene: TRBV19
J gene: TRBJ1-4
D gene: -
CDR3 protein: CASSIPPTRGRTNEKLFF
CDR3 DNA: TGTGCCAGTAGTATACCCCCCACTCGGGGCAGAACTAATGAAAAACTGTTTTTT

CDR3 length: 21
clone size: -
V gene: TRBV19
J gene: TRBJ1-6
D gene: -
CDR3 protein: CASSIVHDLPTKSSYNSPLHF
CDR3 DNA: TGTGCCAGTAGTATAGTTCACGACCTGCCTACGAAGAGCTCCTATAATTCACCCCTCCACTTT

CDR3 length: 13
clone size: -
V gene: TRBV10-3
J gene: TRBJ1-2
D gene: -
CDR3 protein: CAISDLEGLGYTF
CDR3 DNA: TGTGCCATCAGTGATTTAGAGGGTTTGGGCTACACCTTC

CDR3 length: 12
clone size: -
V gene: TRBV30
J gene: TRBJ1-1
D gene: -
CDR3 protein: CAGNRVYAEAFF
CDR3 DNA: TGTGCCGGAAACAGGGTCTACGCTGAAGCTTTCTTT

CDR3 length: 17
clone size: -
V gene: TRBV7-8
J gene: TRBJ2-1
D gene: -
CDR3 protein: CASSFQTRGAQYNEQFF
CDR3 DNA: TGTGCCAGCAGCTTTCAGACCCGGGGCGCTCAATACAATGAGCAGTTCTTC

CDR3 length: 15
clone size: few
V gene: TRBV18
J gene: TRBJ2-7
D gene: -
CDR3 protein: CASSPPNLAPHEQYF
CDR3 DNA: TGTGCCAGCTCACCACCCAACCTAGCCCCCCACGAGCAGTACTTC

CDR3 length: 11
clone size: -
V gene: TRBV2
J gene: TRBJ1-1
D gene: -
CDR3 protein: CASSAIREAFF
CDR3 DNA: TGTGCCAGCAGCGCCATTAGGGAAGCTTTCTTT

CDR3 length: 13
clone size: -
V gene: TRBV7-2
J gene: TRBJ2-5
D gene: -
CDR3 protein: CASSLRFSETQYF
CDR3 DNA: TGTGCCAGCAGCTTAAGGTTTTCAGAGACCCAGTACTTC

CDR3 length: 15
clone size: -
V gene: TRBV27
J gene: TRBJ1-1
D gene: TRBD1
CDR3 protein: CASSTRTGGSTEAFF
CDR3 DNA: TGTGCCAGCAGTACCAGGACAGGGGGAAGCACTGAAGCTTTCTTT

CDR3 length: 11
clone size: -
V gene: TRBV12-3/TRBV12-4
J gene: TRBJ2-7
D gene: -
CDR3 protein: CASSGLGEQYF
CDR3 DNA: TGTGCCAGCAGCGGTTTGGGTGAGCAGTACTTC

CDR3 length: 15
clone size: -
V gene: TRBV5-4
J gene: TRBJ2-1
D gene: -
CDR3 protein: CASNSGQSSYNEQFF
CDR3 DNA: TGTGCCAGCAACTCAGGGCAGAGCTCCTACAATGAGCAGTTCTTC

CDR3 length: 16
clone size: once
V gene: TRBV7-2
J gene: TRBJ2-2
D gene: -
CDR3 protein: CASSSLGGEHTGELFF
CDR3 DNA: TGTGCCAGCAGCTCCTTAGGGGGGGAGCACACCGGGGAGCTGTTTTTT

CDR3 length: 14
clone size: -
V gene: TRBV7-8
J gene: TRBJ1-5
D gene: TRBD1
CDR3 protein: CASSSDRVVQPQHF
CDR3 DNA: TGTGCCAGCAGCTCGGACAGGGTGGTTCAGCCCCAGCATTTT

CDR3 length: 12
clone size: -
V gene: TRBV25-1
J gene: TRBJ1-2
D gene: -
CDR3 protein: CASSDLGYGYTF
CDR3 DNA: TGTGCCAGCAGTGACTTAGGCTATGGCTACACCTTC

CDR3 length: 12
clone size: -
V gene: TRBV11-2
J gene: TRBJ2-7
D gene: -
CDR3 protein: CASTDSSYEQYF
CDR3 DNA: TGTGCCAGCACGGACAGCTCCTACGAGCAGTACTTC

CDR3 length: 18
clone size: -
V gene: TRBV7-2
J gene: TRBJ1-2
D gene: -
CDR3 protein: CASSFTRAAIPPNYGYTF
CDR3 DNA: TGTGCCAGCAGCTTTACCAGGGCAGCCATACCCCCTAACTATGGCTACACCTTC

CDR3 length: 18
clone size: -
V gene: TRBV5-3
J gene: TRBJ2-2
D gene: TRBD2
CDR3 protein: CARSGRLAGEGWTGELFF
CDR3 DNA: TGTGCCAGAAGCGGCAGACTAGCGGGAGAAGGTTGGACCGGGGAGCTGTTTTTT

CDR3 length: 14
clone size: once
V gene: TRBV4-3
J gene: TRBJ2-5
D gene: -
CDR3 protein: CASSPRAWQETQYF
CDR3 DNA: TGCGCCAGCAGCCCCCGGGCCTGGCAAGAGACCCAGTACTTC

CDR3 length: 14
clone size: -
V gene: TRBV11-3
J gene: TRBJ2-7
D gene: -
CDR3 protein: CASSSGTRTSEQYF
CDR3 DNA: TGTGCCAGCAGCTCTGGGACAAGGACCTCCGAGCAGTACTTC

CDR3 length: 13
clone size: -
V gene: TRBV12-3/TRBV12-4
J gene: TRBJ2-7
D gene: -
CDR3 protein: CASSLVDRYEQYF
CDR3 DNA: TGTGCCAGCAGTTTAGTAGACAGATACGAGCAGTACTTC

CDR3 length: 10
clone size: -
V gene: TRBV21-1
J gene: TRBJ2-7
D gene: -
CDR3 protein: CASIPYEQYF
CDR3 DNA: TGTGCCAGCATCCCCTACGAGCAGTACTTC

CDR3 length: 15
clone size: -
V gene: TRBV7-8
J gene: TRBJ1-5
D gene: -
CDR3 protein: CASSLEGLGDQPQHF
CDR3 DNA: TGTGCCAGCAGCTTAGAAGGGTTGGGGGATCAGCCCCAGCATTTT